Below are 14 T cell receptor beta chains sequenced from a single sample in a study of blood T cell repertoires in COVID-19. Produced via immunoSEQ multiplex PCR; TCRdb's table is partial and in-frame only. Among approximately 100,000 clones listed, about 89% were seen once. What was sequenced was peripheral blood. The receptors were sampled from a human donor in a cohort sampled during active COVID-19.

The chain uses TRBV29-1 and TRBJ1-1; 8 bases are shared with TRBD1. The CDR3 is made up of 13 amino acids. Trimming took 4 bases from V and 8 from J; bases not matched to a gene: 9. CDR1 and CDR2 (germline): SQVTM, ANQGSEA. The DNA of the CDR3 is TGCAGCGTTGGAGGTGTGGGGACAGGCGAAGCTTTCTTT. As protein: CSVGGVGTGEAFF.

CDR3 loop: CASSVDRGLGQPQHF. The CDR3 nucleotides are TGTGCCAGCAGTGTTGACAGGGGGCTAGGGCAGCCCCAGCATTTT. V is TRBV27 and J is TRBJ1-5; 10 bases line up with TRBD1. The CDR3 has 15 amino acids. Germline CDR1 MNHEY, CDR2 SMNVEV (reference sequence). J was trimmed by 7 bases and V by 5 bases; bases with no gene match: 8.

The chain employs TRBV4-1 and TRBJ2-5; tentatively, D is TRBD2 (6 bases). V was pared by 5 bases and J by 5 bases, with 21 bases between. This CDR3 contains 16 residues. The germline V gene encodes CDR1 MGHRA and CDR2 YSYEKL. The CDR3 coding sequence is TGCGCCAGCAGCGGGACGTACTTGGGCGGGAAGGAGACCCAGTACTTC. Protein: CASSGTYLGGKETQYF.

This chain connects TRBV11-2 to TRBJ2-3; the D gene is possibly TRBD2 (6 bases). This CDR3 spans 15 amino acids. Trimming pared 5 bases from V and 5 bases from J, leaving 17 bases between. Germline V gene lookup returns CDR1 SGHAT and CDR2 FQNNGV. The CDR3 loop reads CASSPISRGIDTQYF. In DNA form, the CDR3 reads TGTGCCAGCAGCCCGATCTCGCGGGGCATAGATACGCAGTATTTT.

The J gene is TRBJ2-1, the V gene TRBV7-9, with 7 bases that match TRBD2. The CDR3 extends over 15 amino acids. From germline, CDR1 is SEHNR and CDR2 FQNEAQ (reference sequence). J lost 7 bases, V lost 5 bases, and 11 bases had no gene match. The CDR3 here is CASSARRTSSNEQFF. In nucleotides, the CDR3 is TGTGCCAGCAGCGCCCGCCGGACTAGTTCGAATGAGCAGTTCTTC.

The rearrangement uses TRBV18 and TRBJ2-6; D is unresolved. The CDR3 runs 18 residues. V was clipped by 3 bases and J by 0 bases, with 15 bases between them. Germline V gene sequence: CDR1 KGHSH, CDR2 LQKENI. This CDR3 reads CASSPRQSQSSGANVLTF. CDR3 in DNA: TGTGCCAGCTCACCTCGGCAGTCACAGAGCTCTGGGGCCAACGTCCTGACTTTC.

The chain has TRBV14 and TRBJ2-2, with D possibly being TRBD1 (5 bases). The germline V gene encodes CDR1 SGHDN and CDR2 FVKESK. The CDR3 sequence is 14 residues long. With 0 bases removed from V and 6 bases from J, the gap between germline ends came to 8 bases. CDR3 bases: TGTGCCAGCAGCCAAGAGGAAGGGGCCGGGGAGCTGTTTTTT. Translated, it gives CASSQEEGAGELFF.

J is TRBJ2-7 and V is TRBV28; possibly TRBD2 for D (6 bases). V lost 6 bases to trimming and J lost 2 bases, with 17 bases between them. Looked up from germline, CDR1 is MDHEN and CDR2 is SYDVKM. The CDR3 extends over 15 amino acids. The CDR3: CASRGPGAGPYEQYF. The DNA of the CDR3 is TGTGCCAGCAGGGGACCTGGGGCGGGACCCTACGAGCAGTACTTC.

The chain uses TRBV27 and TRBJ2-7; 9 positions match TRBD1. Germline V gene lookup returns CDR1 MNHEY and CDR2 SMNVEV (reference sequence). The CDR3 extends over 12 amino acids. V lost 6 bases and J lost 6; bases outside the gene matches: 3. CDR3 protein: CASRLTGGEQYF. Here the CDR3 DNA reads TGTGCCAGCAGACTGACAGGGGGCGAGCAGTACTTC.

V usage is TRBV29-1 and J usage is TRBJ1-5; TRBD1 matches at 7 bases. Germline CDR1 reads SQVTM; CDR2 reads ANQGSEA. V shed 5 bases, J shed 5 bases, and the junction held 6 bases outside the gene matches. The CDR3 loop spans 13 amino acids. CDR3 sequence reads: CSVSDRMDQPQHF. CDR3 nucleotide sequence: TGCAGCGTTTCGGACAGGATGGATCAGCCCCAGCATTTT.

The V and J genes are TRBV29-1 and TRBJ2-7; D might be TRBD2 (6 bases). The CDR3 is made up of 12 amino acids. V shed 7 bases and J shed 3 bases, with 13 bases lying between them. In germline, CDR1 is SQVTM, CDR2 ANQGSEA. The CDR3 region is CSGGTASYEQYF. As DNA, the CDR3 is TGCAGCGGGGGGACTGCTAGCTACGAGCAGTACTTC.

The J gene is TRBJ1-2, the V gene TRBV19; 11 nucleotides line up with TRBD1. The length of the CDR3 is 15 residues. CDR1 is LNHDA and CDR2 is SQIVND in the germline V gene (reference sequence). V lost 8 bases, J lost 4 bases, and 9 bases stayed unmatched. In DNA, the CDR3 is TGTGCCAGTTACCGGTTGGGACAGGGGGTCTATGGCTACACCTTC. Residues: CASYRLGQGVYGYTF. Supplemented by reference TRBV19 and TRBJ1-2, the full variable domain reads DGGITQSPKYLFRKEGQNVTLSCEQNLNHDAMYWYRQDPGQGLRLIYYSQIVNDFQKGDIAEGYSVSREKKESFPLTVTSAQKNPTAFYLCASYRLGQGVYGYTFGSGTRLTVV.

The chain recombines TRBV6-6 with TRBJ2-1; 8 nucleotides match TRBD2. The CDR3 totals 14 residues. The junction had 5 bases not matched to a gene; V was cut back by 2 bases and J by 8 bases. Germline lookup yields CDR1 MNHNY and CDR2 SVGAGI (reference sequence). The CDR3 DNA sequence: TGTGCCAGCAGTTACAGCGGGAGTTGGGATGAGCAGTTCTTC. Translated: CASSYSGSWDEQFF.

This clone was seen a handful of times. The chain is built from TRBV10-3 and TRBJ1-1, with TRBD1 identical over 8 bases. The CDR3 has 13 residues. V was pared by 6 bases and J by 2 bases, with 2 bases of the junction left unmatched. Germline V gene data show CDR1 as ENHRY and CDR2 as SYGVKD. As DNA, the CDR3 is TGTGCCATCAGGGGACAGGAAAACACTGAAGCTTTCTTT. Translation gives CAIRGQENTEAFF.